What follows describes a single TCR beta chain. Its specificity is not known. Trimming at V came to 6 bases and at J to 5 bases, leaving 8 bases not matched to a gene. CDR1 and CDR2 from the germline V gene are SGHNT and YYREEE (reference sequence). This CDR3 spans 15 amino acids. Use of 60 Vbeta and 13 Jbeta primers characterized the PCR. Using immunoSEQ multiplex PCR, the repertoire was profiled, and TCRdb retains in-frame clones only, with some absent. Found here are 150,000 to 200,000 clones, about 80% of them singletons; the top ten hold around 15%. This entry comes from a study of cytomegalovirus exposure and HLA in healthy donors. Study results and limitations: The study labeled roughly 160 TCR beta chains cytomegalovirus-associated.

Specimen: PBMCs. The chain employs TRBV5-4 and TRBJ2-5; TRBD2 agrees at 12 bases. The clonotype originates from a man aged 50 or older in good health and CMV-seropositive. The CDR3 nucleotides read TGTGCCAGCACCCTGGGACTAGCGGGCGGGGAGACCCAGTACTTC. The encoded protein is CASTLGLAGGETQYF.